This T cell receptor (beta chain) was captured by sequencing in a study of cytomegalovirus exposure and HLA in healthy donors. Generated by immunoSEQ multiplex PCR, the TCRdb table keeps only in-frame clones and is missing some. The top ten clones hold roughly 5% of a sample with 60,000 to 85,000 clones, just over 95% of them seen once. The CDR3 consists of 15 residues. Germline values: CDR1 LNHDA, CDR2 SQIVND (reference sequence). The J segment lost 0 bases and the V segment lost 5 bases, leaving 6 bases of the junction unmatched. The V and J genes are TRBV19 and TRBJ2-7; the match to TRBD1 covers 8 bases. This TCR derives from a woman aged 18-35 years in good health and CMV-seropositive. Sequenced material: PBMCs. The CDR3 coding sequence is TGTGCCAGTAGTCCCCGACAGGGGACCTCCTACGAGCAGTACTTC. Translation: CASSPRQGTSYEQYF. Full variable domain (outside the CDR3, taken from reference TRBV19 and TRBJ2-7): DGGITQSPKYLFRKEGQNVTLSCEQNLNHDAMYWYRQDPGQGLRLIYYSQIVNDFQKGDIAEGYSVSREKKESFPLTVTSAQKNPTAFYLCASSPRQGTSYEQYFGPGTRLTVT.